The 28 T cell receptor beta chains presented below share a single source sample, sequenced in a study of a mutant IDH1 vaccine in newly diagnosed glioma. Time point reported: week 5, during vaccination. Vaccination comprised doses that each held 300 ug of mutant IDH1 20-mer peptide, plus topical imiquimod. Generated by immunoSEQ multiplex PCR, the TCRdb table keeps only in-frame clones and is missing some. The table has approximately 38,000 clones, 70% to 90% seen once. Antigens for these TCRs are unknown. The source was PBMCs, collected from a glioma patient whose treatment included an IDH1 peptide vaccine. The origin of the receptors is a man aged 40-49 years with glioma.

The J gene is TRBJ2-5, the V gene TRBV5-1, with D uncertain. The CDR3 loop spans 17 amino acids. Germline V gene data show CDR1 as SGHRS and CDR2 as YFSETQ. V lost 4 bases, J lost 1 base, and 20 bases lay in between. The DNA for the CDR3 is TGCGCCAGCAGCAAAAGACTGCCCTCGAGGATCCAAGAGACCCAGTACTTC. Translation gives CASSKRLPSRIQETQYF.

The chain joins TRBV10-3 to TRBJ1-1, with D unclear. Germline CDR1 is ENHRY and CDR2 is SYGVKD. V lost 5 bases and J 0 bases, leaving 4 bases between the germline ends. The CDR3 consists of 12 residues. In nucleotides, the CDR3 is TGTGCCATCAGTCAGATGAACACTGAAGCTTTCTTT. Amino acids: CAISQMNTEAFF.

The chain uses TRBV28 and TRBJ2-7; a weak D match, TRBD2 (6 bases). V shed 2 bases and J shed 2 bases, with 19 bases lying between them. CDR3 length: 17 residues. CDR1 and CDR2 (germline): MDHEN, SYDVKM. The DNA for the CDR3 is TGTGCCAGCAGTTTACTTAGGTATAGCGGACTGACCTACGAGCAGTACTTC. It codes for CASSLLRYSGLTYEQYF.

The chain carries TRBV9 and TRBJ2-5; D is possibly TRBD2 (6 bases). CDR1 is SGDLS and CDR2 is YYNGEE in the germline V gene. The CDR3 contains 14 residues. Trimming took 3 bases from V and 5 from J, leaving 14 bases between them. CDR3 residues: CASSGPIRGETQYF. CDR3 DNA: TGTGCCAGCAGCGGCCCCATCCGGGGGGAGACCCAGTACTTC.

This chain joins TRBV27 and TRBJ2-2; the D is unclear. Per germline, CDR1 MNHEY and CDR2 SMNVEV (reference sequence). V lost 2 bases, J lost 7 bases, and 5 bases lay in between. This CDR3 has 12 amino acids. CDR3 sequence (DNA): TGTGCCAGCAGTTTACTGCTCGGGGAGCTGTTTTTT. Protein: CASSLLLGELFF.

The chain links TRBV5-4 to TRBJ2-3; 7 nucleotides match TRBD2. Germline V gives CDR1 SGHNT, CDR2 YYREEE (reference sequence). The CDR3 is 14 amino acids. J lost 1 base, V lost 6 bases, and 5 bases had no gene match. The CDR3 loop is CASKEGGGTDTQYF. The CDR3 nucleotides are TGTGCCAGCAAAGAGGGAGGGGGCACAGATACGCAGTATTTT. Full variable domain (remainder filled in from reference TRBV5-4 and TRBJ2-3): ETGVTQSPTHLIKTRGQQVTLRCSSQSGHNTVSWYQQALGQGPQFIFQYYREEENGRGNFPPRFSGLQFPNYSSELNVNALELDDSALYLCASKEGGGTDTQYFGPGTRLTVL.

The rearrangement links TRBV7-2 to TRBJ2-3; 9 bases are a match to TRBD1. After removal of 5 bases from V and 4 bases from J, the junction contained 4 bases not matched to a gene. The CDR3 is 14 amino acids. The germline V gene encodes CDR1 SGHTA and CDR2 FQGNSA. CDR3 sequence: CASSPRTGADTQYF. The CDR3 DNA follows: TGTGCCAGCAGCCCTAGGACAGGGGCAGATACGCAGTATTTT.

The V and J genes are TRBV10-3 and TRBJ2-2; 7 bases are shared with TRBD1. The length of the CDR3 is 17 residues. The V gene end was trimmed by 0 bases and the J gene end by 8 bases; junction bases not matched to a gene: 12. In germline, CDR1 is ENHRY, CDR2 SYGVKD. CDR3 sequence (DNA): TGTGCCATCAGTGAGTCAGTAGGGGGCCCTTTCAAGGGGGAGCTGTTTTTT. Amino acid sequence: CAISESVGGPFKGELFF.

This clone was detected only a few times. The sample has other DNA sequences that encode this CDR3 too. The genes are TRBV6-5 and TRBJ2-5, with 8 nucleotides matching TRBD1. V was clipped by 5 bases and J by 5 bases; unmatched bases: 4. The CDR3 contains 13 residues. CDR1 and CDR2 from the germline V gene are MNHEY and SVGAGI. The CDR3 protein is CASSRTGKETQYF. The CDR3 bases are TGTGCCAGCAGTAGGACAGGGAAGGAGACCCAGTACTTC.

The rearrangement uses TRBV7-9 and TRBJ1-2; TRBD1 is a possible D gene (5 bases). The CDR3 consists of 14 residues. Germline CDR1 and CDR2: SEHNR and FQNEAQ (reference sequence). V lost 8 bases to trimming and J lost 6 bases, with 19 bases between them. CDR3 in DNA: TGTGCCAGCCTACCCGGGCAGGGCCTAGATGGCTACACCTTC. It encodes CASLPGQGLDGYTF. Complete variable domain (other parts from reference TRBV7-9 and TRBJ1-2): DTGVSQNPRHKITKRGQNVTFRCDPISEHNRLYWYRQTLGQGPEFLTYFQNEAQLEKSRLLSDRFSAERPKGSFSTLEIQRTEQGDSAMYLCASLPGQGLDGYTFGSGTRLTVV.

This rearrangement joins TRBV4-3 to TRBJ2-7; no reliable D call. The CDR3 is made up of 16 amino acids. Trimming stripped 0 bases from V and 0 bases from J, with 12 bases between. Germline values: CDR1 LGHNA, CDR2 YSLEER. The CDR3 loop reads CASSQDTRNYSYEQYF. Written as DNA, the CDR3 is TGCGCCAGCAGCCAAGACACGCGCAACTACTCCTACGAGCAGTACTTC.

The rearrangement links TRBV2 to TRBJ2-7, with D hard to call. Trimming shortened V by 5 bases and J by 4 bases, and 9 bases separated the two germline ends. CDR3 length: 12 residues. Germline-derived CDR1 and CDR2 are SNHLY and FYNNEI. The CDR3 sequence is CASSISLYEQYF. DNA for the CDR3: TGTGCCAGCAGTATAAGTCTTTACGAGCAGTACTTC.

As concerns this clone: Sequence at one end of the junction differs from germline and may be a read error. The chain is built from TRBV18 and TRBJ2-5; D unresolved. The germline gives CDR1 KGHSH, CDR2 LQKENI. This CDR3 has 14 residues. This CDR3 reads CASSPRRYQETQYF. In DNA form, the CDR3 reads TGTGCCAGCTCACCACGGCGGTACCAGGAGACCCAGTACTTC.

This chain joins TRBV4-2 and TRBJ1-5, with TRBD1 identical over 7 bases. The germline CDR1 and CDR2 sequences are LGHNA and YNFKEQ. Trimming took 0 bases from V and 6 from J; bases not matched to a gene: 8. CDR3 length equals 16 residues. The DNA for the CDR3 is TGTGCCAGCAGCCAAGATACAGGGGCGAGCGCTCAGCCCCAGCATTTT. It is translated as CASSQDTGASAQPQHF.

The CDR3 coding sequence is TGTGCCAGCAGTCCACCGCCCGGGGGGCGCATGCAGTATTTT. Its protein is CASSPPPGGRMQYF. This rearrangement joins TRBV27 to TRBJ2-3; possible D gene TRBD2, 7 bases. Germline V gives CDR1 MNHEY, CDR2 SMNVEV (reference sequence). The CDR3 spans 14 residues. V lost 5 bases and J lost 11, with 20 bases in between.

The chain is built from TRBV6-6 and TRBJ2-3, with 7 bases matching TRBD2. The germline gives CDR1 MNHNY, CDR2 SVGAGI (reference sequence). The CDR3 length is 13 residues. Unmatched junction bases numbered 5, after V lost 6 bases and J lost 5 bases. The CDR3 DNA reads TGTGCCAGCAGCGGGGGAGGGATAGATACGCAGTATTTT. This encodes CASSGGGIDTQYF.

The chain recombines TRBV5-1 with TRBJ2-5, with a weak D call TRBD2 (6 bases). Per the germline V gene, CDR1 is SGHRS and CDR2 is YFSETQ. Trimming removed 1 base from V and 5 bases from J, with 6 bases in between. The CDR3 loop spans 12 amino acids. Written as DNA, the CDR3 is TGCGCCAGCAGCTTGAGCGGGGAGACCCAGTACTTC. Protein: CASSLSGETQYF.

The chain employs TRBV4-3 and TRBJ2-1; 7 nucleotides agree with TRBD2. Germline V gene data show CDR1 as LGHNA and CDR2 as YSLEER. This CDR3 has 12 amino acids. V lost 4 bases to trimming and J lost 7 bases; unmatched junction nucleotides: 1. CDR3 bases: TGCGCCAGCAGCCCGGGGGGTAATGAGCAGTTCTTC. Residues: CASSPGGNEQFF.

The J gene is TRBJ2-5, the V gene TRBV9; D uncertain. Trimming shortened V by 1 base and J by 5 bases, and 15 bases separated the two germline ends. The germline V gene has CDR1 SGDLS and CDR2 YYNGEE. The CDR3 runs 15 residues. This CDR3 is CASSVFLGLRETQYF. CDR3 coding DNA: TGTGCCAGCAGCGTATTCCTGGGGTTAAGGGAGACCCAGTACTTC.

J is TRBJ2-2 and V is TRBV25-1; D gene uncertain. Trimming removed 3 bases at V and 3 bases at J, with 8 bases between. From germline, CDR1 is MGHDK and CDR2 SYGVNS. The CDR3 loop spans 14 amino acids. The DNA of the CDR3 is TGTGCCAGCAGTGAGTCCGCCGACACCGGGGAGCTGTTTTTT. It yields the protein CASSESADTGELFF.

This clone was observed a few times. This sequence joins TRBV10-1 and TRBJ1-2; D gene uncertain. Germline loops: CDR1 WNHNN, CDR2 SYGVQD (reference sequence). The CDR3 length is 16 residues. V was cut by 2 bases and J by 8 bases, with 21 bases left in between. The CDR3 coding sequence is TGCGCCAGCAGTGAGGGTGGGTGCACCCACGGCGGAGGCTACACCTTC. As protein: CASSEGGCTHGGGYTF.

The rearrangement links TRBV5-1 to TRBJ2-7; D perhaps matches TRBD2 (6 bases). This CDR3 contains 14 residues. Germline CDR1 reads SGHRS; CDR2 reads YFSETQ. V shed 7 bases and J shed 0 bases, with 14 bases lying between them. The CDR3 region has the DNA TGCGCCAGCGCGGGAACGGGACCCTCCTACGAGCAGTACTTC. It translates to CASAGTGPSYEQYF.

The chain uses TRBV19 and TRBJ2-7; 11 bases map to TRBD2. The CDR3 has 15 residues. V dropped 4 bases and J dropped 6; count of bases not matched to a gene: 8. CDR1 and CDR2 from the germline V gene are LNHDA and SQIVND (reference sequence). The CDR3 nucleotides read TGTGCCAGTAGTAGAGGACTAGCGGGTTTCTTCGAGCAGTACTTC. Residues: CASSRGLAGFFEQYF. The full variable domain, rest sourced from reference TRBV19 and TRBJ2-7, is DGGITQSPKYLFRKEGQNVTLSCEQNLNHDAMYWYRQDPGQGLRLIYYSQIVNDFQKGDIAEGYSVSREKKESFPLTVTSAQKNPTAFYLCASSRGLAGFFEQYFGPGTRLTVT.

The chain recombines TRBV19 with TRBJ2-7, with 9 nucleotides matching TRBD2. Trimming took 1 base from V and 5 from J; bases not matched to a gene: 9. This CDR3 is 16 amino acids long. CDR1 is LNHDA, CDR2 SQIVND, per germline (reference sequence). As DNA, the CDR3 is TGTGCCAGTAGTATAGTGTTGGCTAGCGGGATCAACGAGCAGTACTTC. Its translation: CASSIVLASGINEQYF.

This rearrangement joins TRBV9 to TRBJ2-2; 10 nucleotides align to TRBD2. Trimming at V came to 1 base and at J to 6 bases, leaving 9 bases not matched to a gene. Germline V gene sequence: CDR1 SGDLS, CDR2 YYNGEE. The CDR3 covers 17 residues. The chain's CDR3 is CASSVHSGLARPGELFF. Written as DNA, the CDR3 is TGTGCCAGCAGCGTACACTCGGGACTAGCGCGTCCCGGGGAGCTGTTTTTT.

This chain uses TRBV7-9 with TRBJ1-1; the D gene is possibly TRBD1 (5 bases). This CDR3 is 14 amino acids long. The V gene's germline CDR1 is SEHNR and CDR2 FQNEAQ (reference sequence). The germline V and J ends were trimmed by 4 bases and 3 bases, with 12 bases remaining between them. The CDR3: CASSSQGGDTEAFF. CDR3 coding DNA: TGTGCCAGCAGCTCGCAGGGAGGCGACACTGAAGCTTTCTTT. Using reference TRBV7-9 and TRBJ1-1 for the parts outside the CDR3, the full variable domain is DTGVSQNPRHKITKRGQNVTFRCDPISEHNRLYWYRQTLGQGPEFLTYFQNEAQLEKSRLLSDRFSAERPKGSFSTLEIQRTEQGDSAMYLCASSSQGGDTEAFFGQGTRLTVV.

The chain combines TRBV18 with TRBJ2-4; the match to TRBD1 covers 7 bases. Germline CDR1 KGHSH, CDR2 LQKENI. J was trimmed by 5 bases and V by 1 base; bases with no gene match: 2. The CDR3 has 14 amino acids. The chain's CDR3 is CASSPLGGQNIQYF. CDR3 in DNA: TGTGCCAGCTCACCACTAGGGGGCCAAAACATTCAGTACTTC.

V usage is TRBV7-8 and J usage is TRBJ2-6; maybe TRBD1 (5 bases). This CDR3 spans 17 amino acids. Germline V gene lookup returns CDR1 SGHVS and CDR2 FQNEAQ. With 4 bases removed from V and 0 bases from J, the gap between germline ends came to 13 bases. CDR3 loop: CASSSDMRISGANVLTF. The CDR3 DNA sequence: TGTGCCAGCAGCTCGGACATGCGTATCTCTGGGGCCAACGTCCTGACTTTC.